This TCR beta chain was obtained from a study of Tregs in tolerant kidney transplant recipients. Study-level points and caveats: Tolerant patients' donor-specific Tregs expanded beyond overall Tregs, suggesting antigen-driven growth. Biological reproducibility was not directly addressed in this study.

The assay was immunoSEQ multiplex PCR, and TCRdb's table has in-frame clones only and misses some. The sample totals about 6,300 clones. Germline CDR1 is WNHNN and CDR2 is SYGVQD (reference sequence). The CDR3 extends over 13 amino acids. Trimming stripped 8 bases from V and 2 bases from J, with 9 bases between. Points on this clone: Its antigen is unknown. Coverage ceases 3 residues before the CDR3 finishes, and the germline J gene fills in the end.

Related graft donors supplied nonmyeloablative bone marrow transplants, and mixed chimerism was transient. Thawed PBMCs were FACS-sorted into unstimulated CD4+CD25+CD127- regulatory T cells, CD4+CD25- non-regulatory cells, CD4 and CD8 cells. The V and J genes are TRBV10-1 and TRBJ2-2; possibly TRBD1 or TRBD2 for D (5 bases each). The specimen was CD4+ T cells from blood (PBMCs), collected 6 months after the transplant. This TCR was sampled from a human patient who received a combined kidney and bone marrow transplant. Some T cells may be supplied by the graft donor. CDR3 in amino acids: CASQGENTGELFF. The covered CDR3 bases are TGCGCCAGCCAGGGAGAAAACACCGGGGAG.